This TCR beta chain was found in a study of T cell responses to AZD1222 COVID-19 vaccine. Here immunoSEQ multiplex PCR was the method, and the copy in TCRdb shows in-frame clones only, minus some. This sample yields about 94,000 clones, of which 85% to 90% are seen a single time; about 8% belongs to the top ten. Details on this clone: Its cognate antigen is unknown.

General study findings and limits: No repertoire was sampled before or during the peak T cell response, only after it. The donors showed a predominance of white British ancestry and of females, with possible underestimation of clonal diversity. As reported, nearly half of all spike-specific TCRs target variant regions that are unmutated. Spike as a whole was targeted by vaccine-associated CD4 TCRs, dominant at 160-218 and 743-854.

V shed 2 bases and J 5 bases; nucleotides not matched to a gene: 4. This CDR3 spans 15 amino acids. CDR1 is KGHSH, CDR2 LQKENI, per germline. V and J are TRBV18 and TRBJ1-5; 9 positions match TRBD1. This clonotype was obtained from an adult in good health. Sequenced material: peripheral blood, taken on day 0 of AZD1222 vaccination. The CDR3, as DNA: TGTGCCAGCTCACCAACAGGGGGCAGAGATCAGCCCCAGCATTTT. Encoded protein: CASSPTGGRDQPQHF.